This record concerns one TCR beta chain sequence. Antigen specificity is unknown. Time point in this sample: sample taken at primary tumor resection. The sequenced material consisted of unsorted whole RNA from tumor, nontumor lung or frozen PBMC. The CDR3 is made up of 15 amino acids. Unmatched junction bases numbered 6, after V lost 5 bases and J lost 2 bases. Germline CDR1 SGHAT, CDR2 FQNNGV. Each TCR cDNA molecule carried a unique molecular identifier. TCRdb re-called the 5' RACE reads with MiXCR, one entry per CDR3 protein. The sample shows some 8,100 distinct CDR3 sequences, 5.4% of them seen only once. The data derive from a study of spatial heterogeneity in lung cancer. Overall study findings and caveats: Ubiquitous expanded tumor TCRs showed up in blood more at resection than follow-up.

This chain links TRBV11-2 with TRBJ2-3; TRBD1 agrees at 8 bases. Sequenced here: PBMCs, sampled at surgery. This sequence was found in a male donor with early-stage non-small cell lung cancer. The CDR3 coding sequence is TGTGCCAGCAGCCCAGGGGGCACTTACACAGATACGCAGTATTTT. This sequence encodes CASSPGGTYTDTQYF. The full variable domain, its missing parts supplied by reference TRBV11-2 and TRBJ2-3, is EAGVAQSPRYKIIEKRQSVAFWCNPISGHATLYWYQQILGQGPKLLIQFQNNGVVDDSQLPKDRFSAERLKGVDSTLKIQPAKLEDSAVYLCASSPGGTYTDTQYFGPGTRLTVL.